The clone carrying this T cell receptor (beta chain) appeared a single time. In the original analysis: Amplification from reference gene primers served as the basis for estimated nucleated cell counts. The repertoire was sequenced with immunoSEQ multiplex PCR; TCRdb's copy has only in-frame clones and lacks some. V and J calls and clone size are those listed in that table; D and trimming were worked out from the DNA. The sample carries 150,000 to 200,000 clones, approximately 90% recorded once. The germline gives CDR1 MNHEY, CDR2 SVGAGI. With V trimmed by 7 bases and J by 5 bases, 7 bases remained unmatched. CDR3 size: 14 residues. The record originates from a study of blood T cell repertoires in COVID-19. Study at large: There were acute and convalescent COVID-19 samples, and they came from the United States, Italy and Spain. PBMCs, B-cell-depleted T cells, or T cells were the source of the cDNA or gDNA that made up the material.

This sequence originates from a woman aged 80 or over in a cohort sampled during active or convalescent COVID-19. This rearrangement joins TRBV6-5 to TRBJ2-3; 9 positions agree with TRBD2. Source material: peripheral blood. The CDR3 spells CASNGREGEDTQYF. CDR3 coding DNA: TGTGCCAGCAACGGGCGGGAGGGTGAAGATACGCAGTATTTT.